These 3 T cell receptor beta chains originate from one sample sequenced in a study of beta chain features in type 1 diabetes. The study, taken as a whole, reports: In all four CD4+ subsets, TCRB CDR3 length was significantly, moderately reduced in type 1 diabetes.

The isolated RNA, all of it, was reverse transcribed, so expressed TCRB transcripts were what got sequenced. The table came from immunoSEQ multiplex PCR; TCRdb's copy has only in-frame clones and leaves some out. The repertoire holds over 600,000 clones, with 12% as singletons. No antigens are known for them. Sample: naive CD4+ T cells from blood. The receptors derive from a man aged 25 to 40 with type 1 diabetes.

This clone was detected a few times. This rearrangement joins TRBV7-8 to TRBJ1-5; D might be TRBD1 (5 bases). The CDR3 totals 16 residues. Deletions cut 5 bases from V and 2 bases from J, with 16 bases between. Germline CDR1 SGHVS, CDR2 FQNEAQ. In DNA form, the CDR3 reads TGTGCCAGCAGCAACGTAGGACACGATGGCAATCAGCCCCAGCATTTT. Encoded protein: CASSNVGHDGNQPQHF.

The chain joins TRBV7-9 to TRBJ1-2; 8 bases fit TRBD1. Germline CDR1 SEHNR, CDR2 FQNEAQ (reference sequence). Unmatched junction bases numbered 10, after V lost 3 bases and J lost 4 bases. The CDR3 runs 16 residues. CDR3 in amino acids: CASSFRTGTKSYGYTF. As DNA, the CDR3 is TGTGCCAGCAGCTTCCGGACAGGGACAAAGTCCTATGGCTACACCTTC.

J is TRBJ2-1 and V is TRBV2, with D uncertain. Between the trimmed V and J ends, which lost 2 bases and 6 bases, there was a span of 2 bases. Germline CDR1 and CDR2: SNHLY and FYNNEI. The CDR3 spans 11 residues. The CDR3, as DNA: TGTGCCAGCAGTGAACCCAATGAGCAGTTCTTC. This codes for CASSEPNEQFF.